This T cell receptor beta chain came from a study of neurological immune-mediated disorders. Points from the study as a whole: None of the CDR3 amino acid sequences of expanded clones recurred across subjects, suggesting private repertoires in all groups.

This clonotype occurred many times. The antigen remains undetermined. Each CDR3 protein is one row after TCRdb ran MiXCR on the 5' RACE reads. In the table there are about 37,000 distinct CDR3 sequences, more than 9% of which are singletons. Libraries from sorted cells each used about a million CD4+ or CD8+ T cells. Specimen: CD4+ T cells from blood. This receptor was identified in a woman in her twenties or thirties with HTLV-1-associated myelopathy (HAM/TSP).

In DNA, the CDR3 is TGTGCCAGCAGTGACTACAGGGGGCCTCAGCCCCAGCATTTT. It codes for CASSDYRGPQPQHF. The chain is built from TRBV6-1 and TRBJ1-5, with TRBD1 matching 9 bases. The V and J ends lost 3 bases and 6 bases, in that order; junction bases with no gene match: 3. This CDR3 has 14 residues. CDR1 is MNHNS, CDR2 SASEGT, per germline.